One sample yielded the 14 T cell receptor beta chains listed below, sequenced in a study of T cells in Graves' hyperthyroidism and ophthalmopathy. Using RNA transcripts as the source, TCR beta CDR3 regions were amplified. HTBI primers were used for first-round RT-PCR of the TCR CDR3. TCRdb used MiXCR to reprocess the multiplex PCR reads, holding one entry per CDR3 protein. The sample has approximately 300,000 distinct CDR3 sequences; more than 15% are singletons. The sequenced material came from blood. The receptors stem from a woman aged 60-75 years with Graves' ophthalmopathy.

As concerns this clonotype: Possible read error: a much larger clone is one base away. The gene calls are TRBV28 and TRBJ2-7; D unclear. CDR3 length: 13 amino acids. Germline loops: CDR1 MDHEN, CDR2 SYDVKM. The CDR3 nucleotides are TGTGCCGGCAGTTTAAGGACCCCCCACGAGCAGTACTTC. Protein product: CAGSLRTPHEQYF.

This clonotype was recorded at least ten times. The J gene is TRBJ2-1, the V gene TRBV5-1; D unclear. The V and J ends lost 7 bases and 5 bases respectively, with 7 bases between them. The germline CDR1 and CDR2 sequences are SGHRS and YFSETQ. This CDR3 comprises 11 residues. The CDR3 here is CASARNNEQFF. The CDR3 region has the DNA TGCGCCAGCGCCAGGAACAATGAGCAGTTCTTC.

This clonotype appeared a few times. V usage is TRBV19 and J usage is TRBJ1-1, with D possibly being TRBD1 (6 bases). CDR3 size: 14 residues. CDR1 is LNHDA, CDR2 SQIVND, per germline (reference sequence). The V gene lost 3 bases and the J gene lost 3 bases, with 11 bases spanning the gap. The CDR3: CASSMGAAHTEAFF. The CDR3 DNA reads as TGTGCCAGTAGTATGGGGGCAGCTCACACTGAAGCTTTCTTT.

Notes on this clonotype: A much larger clonotype is one base distant, so this may be a read error. CDR3 nucleotides: TGTGCCTGGAGAGGGGGGGGAGCCTACAATGAGCAGTTCTTC. It specifies CAWRGGGAYNEQFF. This chain connects TRBV30 to TRBJ2-1; tentative D call: TRBD2 (7 bases). Germline loops: CDR1 GTSNPN, CDR2 SVGIG (reference sequence). V lost 3 bases to trimming and J lost 2 bases, with 11 bases between them. The CDR3 contains 14 residues.

This clonotype was detected many times. The chain links TRBV12-3 or TRBV12-4 to TRBJ2-1; 7 bases are a match to TRBD1. This CDR3 has 16 residues. Trimming at V came to 4 bases and at J to 0 bases, leaving 6 bases not matched to a gene. Here the CDR3 DNA reads TGTGCCAGCAGTTCCCAACCAGGGGGCTCCTACAATGAGCAGTTCTTC. Encoded protein: CASSSQPGGSYNEQFF.

This clonotype was observed many times. The J gene is TRBJ1-2, the V gene TRBV7-8; 9 nucleotides line up with TRBD1. The CDR3 consists of 16 residues. Trimming at V came to 1 base and at J to 4 bases, leaving 7 bases not matched to a gene. The V gene's germline CDR1 is SGHVS and CDR2 FQNEAQ. The CDR3 coding sequence is TGTGCCAGCAGCTTAGGTGGGACAGGGACCTTCTATGGCTACACCTTC. Its protein product is CASSLGGTGTFYGYTF.

This clonotype was seen more than once but under ten times. A junction boundary mismatches the germline segment, possibly from a read error. V is TRBV28 and J is TRBJ2-4; D unclear. This CDR3 region has 13 residues. CDR1 and CDR2 (germline): MDHEN, SYDVKM. The CDR3 loop reads CACSLGSSHYWYF. The CDR3 region has the DNA TGTGCCTGCAGTTTAGGGTCCAGCCACTATTGGTACTTC.

J is TRBJ2-1 and V is TRBV9; D remains unclear. Germline assignment: CDR1 SGDLS and CDR2 YYNGEE. The CDR3 loop spans 13 amino acids. V lost 1 base, J lost 3 bases, and 5 bases lay in between. Written as DNA, the CDR3 is TGTGCCAGCAGCGTATCGGACTACAATGAGCAGTTCTTC. Its protein product is CASSVSDYNEQFF. The full variable domain, its missing parts supplied by reference TRBV9 and TRBJ2-1, is DSGVTQTPKHLITATGQRVTLRCSPRSGDLSVYWYQQSLDQGLQFLIQYYNGEERAKGNILERFSAQQFPDLHSELNLSSLELGDSALYFCASSVSDYNEQFFGPGTRLTVL.

Here the CDR3 DNA reads TGTGCCAGCAGTCGCGTCAACAGGGACGGTGGCTACACCTTC. It codes for CASSRVNRDGGYTF. The V and J genes are TRBV6-2 or TRBV6-3 and TRBJ1-2; TRBD1 might be the D (6 bases). The CDR3 extends over 14 amino acids. Germline assignment: CDR1 MNHEY and CDR2 SVGEGT. V lost 5 bases and J 7 bases, leaving 17 bases between the germline ends.

This clonotype was recorded at least ten times. The genes are TRBV11-2 and TRBJ2-1; 8 bases agree with TRBD1. Germline V gene data show CDR1 as SGHAT and CDR2 as FQNNGV. The CDR3 runs to 16 residues. V lost 1 base and J lost 4; bases outside the gene matches: 6. For the CDR3, the DNA is TGTGCCAGCAGCTTAGCGGACAGGGTTTGGTACAATGAGCAGTTCTTC. It translates to CASSLADRVWYNEQFF.

This clonotype occurred many times. The V gene is TRBV6-2 or TRBV6-3, the J gene TRBJ2-7, with 9 bases lining up with TRBD1. Per the germline V gene, CDR1 is MNHEY and CDR2 is SVGEGT. The V and J ends lost 4 bases and 5 bases, in that order; junction bases with no gene match: 12. The CDR3 is 16 residues long. Here the CDR3 DNA reads TGTGCCAGCAGTTCGCCCCGGGACAGGGTTTTGCACGAGCAGTACTTC. Translation gives CASSSPRDRVLHEQYF.

In its sample, this clonotype was seen a few times. In DNA form, the CDR3 reads TGTGCCAGCAGCCTCGGACAGGGACTAGTCGGGGATACGCAGTATTTT. This encodes CASSLGQGLVGDTQYF. The V and J genes are TRBV11-2 and TRBJ2-3; the D call may be TRBD1 or TRBD2 (8 bases each). V was shortened by 5 bases and J by 6 bases, with 21 bases between the two germline ends. This CDR3 is built from 16 residues. Germline CDR1 SGHAT, CDR2 FQNNGV.

This clonotype was observed a few times. The genes are TRBV5-1 and TRBJ1-4; TRBD1 aligns across 8 bases. The CDR3 has 14 amino acids. V lost 0 bases to trimming and J lost 5 bases; unmatched junction nucleotides: 0. Germline values: CDR1 SGHRS, CDR2 YFSETQ. The DNA for the CDR3 is TGCGCCAGCAGCTTGGACAGGGGGAATGAAAAACTGTTTTTT. This sequence encodes CASSLDRGNEKLFF.

This clonotype was seen many times. This sequence joins TRBV20-1 and TRBJ1-5; D call uncertain. This CDR3 has 14 amino acids. Germline V gene lookup returns CDR1 DFQATT and CDR2 SNEGSKA (reference sequence). V was cut by 0 bases and J by 1 base, with 7 bases left in between. In DNA, the CDR3 is TGCAGTGCTAGAGATCAGAACAGCAATCAGCCCCAGCATTTT. Translating gives CSARDQNSNQPQHF.